This T cell receptor (beta chain) is drawn from a study of OX40 agonist ivuxolimab in advanced cancers. Study-wide points: The study observed clonal expansion of CD4+ and CD8+ blood T cells by week 6 at 0.1 to 3.0 mg/kg.

Autoimmune disease history or systemic immunosuppression excluded patients. TCRdb's table, derived via immunoSEQ multiplex PCR, lists solely in-frame clones and lacks some. The table records about 81,000 clones, 80% to 90% of them present only once. Germline V gene data show CDR1 as MGHRA and CDR2 as YSYEKL. There are 14 residues in the CDR3. V lost 4 bases to trimming and J lost 4 bases; unmatched junction nucleotides: 5. Notes on this clone: The antigen is not known.

This sequence originates from an adult with an advanced solid tumor such as melanoma, head and neck, liver or kidney cancer. The starting material was CD4+ or CD8+ T cells sorted from blood, obtained in a trial of the OX40 agonist ivuxolimab. This sequence joins TRBV4-1 and TRBJ2-3, with TRBD1 identical over 7 bases. CDR3 in DNA: TGCGCCAGCAGCCTAATAGACAGGGCAGATACGCAGTATTTT. Amino acid sequence: CASSLIDRADTQYF.